A selection of T cell receptor beta chains follows, all from one sample in a study of control samples from healthy donors and cancer patients. Measured with immunoSEQ multiplex PCR; TCRdb has only the in-frame clones, and not every one. Among about 120,000 clones listed, just under 95% were seen once. Sequenced: blood. Receptors originate from a man aged 18 to 30 in good health. Each CDR3 is given with its conserved first and last residue. The D gene is left open where the match is weak. Clone size is stated in some rows and not others, as once, few, many or a class when expanded.

size,V,J,D,CDR3,DNA
-,TRBV7-9,TRBJ1-3,-,CASSLAEGNTIYF,TGTGCCAGCAGCTTAGCAGAGGGAAACACCATATATTTT
-,TRBV19,TRBJ2-1,-,CASSIGGGLTYNEQFF,TGTGCCAGTAGTATAGGAGGGGGACTGACCTACAATGAGCAGTTCTTC
-,TRBV4-2,TRBJ1-2,-,CASSQGSLGGYTF,TGTGCCAGCAGCCAAGGATCCTTGGGGGGCTACACCTTC
-,TRBV7-2,TRBJ1-2,-,CASSLALTGSYGYTF,TGTGCCAGCAGCTTAGCCCTAACAGGGTCCTATGGCTACACCTTC
-,TRBV4-1,TRBJ2-2,-,CASSQDSPTVSNTGELFF,TGCGCCAGCAGCCAAGATAGCCCCACAGTCTCGAACACCGGGGAGCTGTTTTTT
-,TRBV5-1,TRBJ1-5,TRBD1,CASSSSGGRNQPQHF,TGCGCCAGCAGCTCGTCAGGGGGGCGGAATCAGCCCCAGCATTTT
-,TRBV19,TRBJ1-3,-,CATRDPSSGNTIYF,TGTGCCACCCGAGATCCGAGCTCTGGAAACACCATATATTTT
-,TRBV5-5,TRBJ1-5,TRBD1,CASSLTPQGNQPQHF,TGTGCCAGCAGCTTGACCCCACAGGGGAATCAGCCCCAGCATTTT
-,TRBV10-3,TRBJ2-7,TRBD1,CAISEGGQGVHEQYF,TGTGCCATCTCAGAGGGGGGACAGGGTGTCCACGAGCAGTACTTC
-,TRBV5-1,TRBJ1-6,-,CASSLTGFLDNSPLHF,TGCGCCAGCAGCTTGACGGGGTTCCTTGATAATTCACCCCTCCACTTT
-,TRBV5-6,TRBJ2-7,TRBD1,CASSLGQGDEQYF,TGTGCCAGCAGCTTAGGACAGGGGGACGAGCAGTACTTC
-,TRBV28,TRBJ1-2,-,CASSPPNYGYTF,TGTGCCAGCAGTCCCCCTAACTATGGCTACACCTTC
-,TRBV4-1,TRBJ2-7,TRBD1,CASSRGRGSYEQYF,TGCGCCAGCAGCCGGGGCAGGGGGTCCTACGAGCAGTACTTC
-,TRBV29-1,TRBJ1-2,-,CSVEPSPRDTYGYTF,TGCAGCGTTGAACCGAGTCCTAGGGACACCTATGGCTACACCTTC
few,TRBV7-9,TRBJ1-2,-,CASSPTERYGYTF,TGTGCCAGCAGTCCTACAGAGCGCTATGGCTACACCTTC
few,TRBV5-6,TRBJ1-3,-,CASSHETDTIYF,TGTGCCAGCAGCCATGAGACAGACACCATATATTTT
-,TRBV19,TRBJ1-1,-,CASSIGVMNTEAFF,TGTGCCAGTAGTATAGGGGTAATGAACACTGAAGCTTTCTTT
-,TRBV3-1/TRBV3-2,TRBJ1-4,TRBD1,CASSLQGTNEKLFF,TGTGCCAGCAGCCTACAGGGGACTAATGAAAAACTGTTTTTT
-,TRBV4-1,TRBJ1-6,TRBD1,CASSLGGTGGRPLHF,TGCGCCAGCAGCCTTGGTGGGACAGGGGGGAGACCCCTCCACTTT
-,TRBV7-9,TRBJ2-2,-,CASSVTGELFF,TGTGCCAGCAGCGTGACCGGGGAGCTGTTTTTT
once,TRBV5-4,TRBJ1-2,-,CASSQRAVAYGYTF,TGTGCCAGCAGCCAGAGGGCTGTCGCCTATGGCTACACCTTC
once,TRBV5-1,TRBJ1-2,-,CASSSQRDYGYTF,TGCGCCAGCAGCTCTCAGAGGGACTATGGCTACACCTTC
-,TRBV30,TRBJ2-1,-,CAWSVLGMKDNEQFF,TGTGCCTGGAGTGTACTGGGTATGAAGGACAATGAGCAGTTCTTC
-,TRBV9,TRBJ1-2,-,CASSVDAGGYTF,TGTGCCAGCAGCGTAGACGCAGGAGGCTACACCTTC
-,TRBV27,TRBJ2-7,TRBD1,CASRLGTGEGEQYF,TGTGCCAGCAGGCTCGGGACAGGGGAAGGTGAGCAGTACTTC
-,TRBV19,TRBJ2-2,TRBD1,CASSTLGQGENTGELFF,TGTGCCAGTAGTACCCTGGGACAGGGGGAGAACACCGGGGAGCTGTTTTTT
-,TRBV6-5,TRBJ2-2,TRBD2,CASSYSSGGGGELFF,TGTGCCAGCAGTTACTCATCGGGGGGTGGCGGGGAGCTGTTTTTT
-,TRBV11-2,TRBJ1-2,-,CASSSLVNHYGYTF,TGTGCCAGCAGCTCCCTAGTGAATCACTATGGCTACACCTTC
-,TRBV30,TRBJ1-1,-,CAWSVTGDAEAFF,TGTGCCTGGAGTGTCACAGGCGACGCTGAAGCTTTCTTT
-,TRBV19,TRBJ2-2,-,CASKEVRGTGELFF,TGTGCCAGTAAGGAGGTCCGTGGCACCGGGGAGCTGTTTTTT
-,TRBV5-4,TRBJ2-3,-,CASSLRFQPDTQYF,TGTGCCAGCAGCTTGCGTTTTCAACCAGATACGCAGTATTTT
-,TRBV18,TRBJ2-5,TRBD1,CASADRGRETQYF,TGTGCCAGCGCGGACAGGGGAAGAGAGACCCAGTACTTC
-,TRBV6-2/TRBV6-3,TRBJ2-3,-,CASSYGRNTDTQYF,TGTGCCAGCAGTTACGGTCGGAACACAGATACGCAGTATTTT
-,TRBV9,TRBJ1-2,-,CVSSGGTHALRYGYTF,TGTGTCAGCAGCGGAGGGACGCATGCCCTTCGGTATGGCTACACCTTC
once,TRBV4-1,TRBJ2-7,TRBD2,CASSQDRGGVPYEQYF,TGCGCCAGCAGCCAAGATCGGGGAGGGGTCCCCTACGAGCAGTACTTC